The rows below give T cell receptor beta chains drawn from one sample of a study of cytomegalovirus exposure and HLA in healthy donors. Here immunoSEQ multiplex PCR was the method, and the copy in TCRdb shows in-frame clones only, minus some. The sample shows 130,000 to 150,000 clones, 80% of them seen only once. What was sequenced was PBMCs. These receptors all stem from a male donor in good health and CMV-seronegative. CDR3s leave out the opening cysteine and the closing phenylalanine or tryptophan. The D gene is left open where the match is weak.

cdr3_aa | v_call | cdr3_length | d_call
ASSIVRGNSPLH | TRBV19 | 12 | NA
ASSPKSRAGTGELF | TRBV7-2 | 14 | NA
ASSYGGANEKLF | TRBV6-5 | 12 | NA
ASSLGQNQPQH | TRBV5-6 | 11 | NA
ASRGTGTNSYEQY | TRBV19 | 13 | TRBD1
ASSSSGAWVVDTQY | TRBV5-6 | 14 | NA
ASSRRSEAGYT | TRBV5-1 | 11 | NA
ASRSTSGGTYNEQF | TRBV5-1 | 14 | TRBD2
AIGAPGAGANVLT | TRBV6-6 | 13 | NA
ASSEGLAATYEQY | TRBV6-1 | 13 | TRBD2
ASSHTGEADTQY | TRBV6-5 | 12 | NA
ASNAPGGRSAMNTEAF | TRBV7-9 | 16 | NA
ASSRGSQETQY | TRBV9 | 11 | NA
ASALDSIEQF | TRBV12-5 | 10 | NA
ASSLSGANTEAF | TRBV7-2 | 12 | NA
ASSDEANTEAF | TRBV2 | 11 | NA
ASSPPSAYGYT | TRBV7-8 | 11 | NA
ASSSVDRGDGYT | TRBV13 | 12 | TRBD1
ASLTGTSSPLH | TRBV28 | 11 | NA
ASSIQANEKLF | TRBV7-9 | 11 | NA
ASSLGGPSGNTIY | TRBV11-3 | 13 | NA
ASSQERSSYEQY | TRBV4-2 | 12 | NA
ADRSFPYNEQF | TRBV28 | 11 | NA
ASSPRDRGPEAF | TRBV18 | 12 | TRBD1
ASLSSAGTQY | TRBV19 | 10 | NA
ASVRDRGSGYT | TRBV5-8 | 11 | TRBD1
ASTERETGDETQY | TRBV6-1 | 13 | TRBD1
ASSLGQSTEAF | TRBV19 | 11 | NA
AGGMSRTGGVANTGELF | TRBV30 | 17 | TRBD2